The T cell receptor (beta chain) described here comes from a study of OX40 agonist ivuxolimab in advanced cancers. Study overall: At 0.01 to 10 mg/kg, ivuxolimab was administered intravenously to patients every 2 weeks.

Generated by immunoSEQ multiplex PCR, the TCRdb table keeps only in-frame clones and is missing some. The repertoire has 55,000 to 80,000 clones, more than 80% of them found once; the top ten carry 5.2%. Germline CDR1 is SGHAT and CDR2 is FQNNGV. V shed 2 bases and J shed 1 base, with 8 bases lying between them. CDR3 size: 14 residues. This specimen consisted of CD4+ or CD8+ T cells sorted from blood, obtained in a trial of the OX40 agonist ivuxolimab. The chain uses TRBV11-2 and TRBJ2-5; no definite D call. This sequence originates from an adult with an advanced solid tumor such as melanoma, head and neck, liver or kidney cancer. CDR3 in amino acids: CASSLRLFQETQYF. The CDR3 bases are TGTGCCAGCAGCTTAAGGCTGTTCCAAGAGACCCAGTACTTC. The full variable domain, completed using reference TRBV11-2 and TRBJ2-5, is EAGVAQSPRYKIIEKRQSVAFWCNPISGHATLYWYQQILGQGPKLLIQFQNNGVVDDSQLPKDRFSAERLKGVDSTLKIQPAKLEDSAVYLCASSLRLFQETQYFGPGTRLLVL.